This entry describes one TCR beta chain. Authors' methods: By means of reference gene primer amplification, nucleated cell counts were estimated. Some clones are missing from TCRdb's copy, which holds only in-frame ones; the method was immunoSEQ multiplex PCR. V and J calls and clone size are those listed in that table; D and trimming were worked out from the DNA. The table includes fewer than 150,000 clones, approximately 80% detected once. The sample is drawn from a study of blood T cell repertoires in COVID-19. Across the whole study: Sample material is recorded as cDNA or gDNA derived from T cells, B-cell-depleted T cells, or PBMCs.

This CDR3 is 15 amino acids long. Germline CDR1 SGHRS, CDR2 YFSETQ. V gave up 3 bases and J gave up 6 bases; unmatched junction bases: 7. Sequencing input: peripheral blood. V and J are TRBV5-1 and TRBJ2-2; 8 positions agree with TRBD2. The receptor comes from a woman aged 45-65 years with acute or convalescent COVID-19. The CDR3 DNA reads TGCGCCAGCAGCTCAATAGCGGGGACGCCCGGGGAGCTGTTTTTT. Encoded protein: CASSSIAGTPGELFF.